The 26 T cell receptor beta chains in this list originate from one sample, sequenced in a study of human T cells and chemical hapten exposure. TCRdb called the RACE reads again in MiXCR, with one record for every CDR3 protein. The data contain about 380,000 distinct CDR3 sequences, about 6% of them seen just once; the ten biggest clones take up about 5%. Time point reported: patch test 2, 6 weeks after DPC sensitization. Treatment in this sample: therapeutic diphenylcyclopropenone sensitization with weekly scalp DPC. The input for sequencing was whole blood, taken in connection with sensitization to the hapten diphenylcyclopropenone (DPC). These receptors originate from a woman between 18 and 29 years old with alopecia areata. Some clones in this sample may be carry-over from other donors' samples.

The chain carries TRBV6-5 and TRBJ2-3; 14 bases line up with TRBD2. CDR3 length equals 17 residues. Germline-derived CDR1 and CDR2 are MNHEY and SVGAGI. The V segment lost 4 bases and the J segment 0 bases; nucleotides outside the gene matches: 3. CDR3 loop: CASSWGLAGVSTDTQYF. The CDR3 nucleotides are TGTGCCAGCAGTTGGGGACTAGCGGGGGTTAGCACAGATACGCAGTATTTT.

This clonotype was seen at least ten times. This chain connects TRBV20-1 to TRBJ2-2; 8 bases are shared with TRBD2. This CDR3 has 14 residues. The J segment lost 5 bases and the V segment lost 3 bases, leaving 5 bases of the junction unmatched. Germline V gene sequence: CDR1 DFQATT, CDR2 SNEGSKA (reference sequence). CDR3 loop: CSASGGDLTGELFF. Written as DNA, the CDR3 is TGCAGTGCTAGCGGGGGGGACTTAACCGGGGAGCTGTTTTTT.

This clonotype was counted many times. The V gene is TRBV20-1, the J gene TRBJ1-5, with 10 bases lining up with TRBD1. This CDR3 spans 17 amino acids. The germline CDR1 and CDR2 sequences are DFQATT and SNEGSKA (reference sequence). V dropped 0 bases and J dropped 7; count of bases not matched to a gene: 12. The CDR3 DNA sequence: TGCAGTGCTAGAGATTCCCTCGACAGGGGGCCAAACCAGCCCCAGCATTTT. It codes for CSARDSLDRGPNQPQHF.

This clonotype was detected ten times or more. The chain recombines TRBV28 with TRBJ2-1; the D call may be TRBD1 or TRBD2 (5 bases each). Per the germline V gene, CDR1 is MDHEN and CDR2 is SYDVKM. Trimming removed 6 bases from V and 4 bases from J, with 16 bases in between. The CDR3 is made up of 15 amino acids. This chain's CDR3 is CASRPFGTGYNEQFF. The CDR3 region has the DNA TGTGCCAGCAGACCTTTTGGGACGGGATACAATGAGCAGTTCTTC.

This clonotype turned up a few times. The gene calls are TRBV20-1 and TRBJ2-5, with 14 nucleotides matching TRBD2. Germline CDR1 DFQATT, CDR2 SNEGSKA (reference sequence). This CDR3 region has 14 residues. V lost 3 bases, J lost 5 bases, and 2 bases stayed unmatched. The CDR3 spells CSARGLAGDETQYF. The CDR3 coding sequence is TGCAGTGCTAGGGGACTAGCGGGGGATGAGACCCAGTACTTC.

This clonotype was counted a few times. The chain employs TRBV18 and TRBJ1-6; TRBD1 matches at 8 bases. Trimming removed 6 bases from V and 13 bases from J; junction bases left unmatched: 5. The CDR3 sequence is 12 residues long. The germline V gene has CDR1 KGHSH and CDR2 LQKENI. The CDR3 loop is CASSLDRGPLHF. The CDR3 bases are TGTGCCAGCTCCCTTGACAGGGGCCCCCTCCACTTT.

This clonotype was detected many times. This chain uses TRBV6-6 with TRBJ1-1; a weak D match, TRBD1 (6 bases). V shed 7 bases and J shed 1 base, with 10 bases lying between them. The CDR3 is made up of 13 amino acids. Germline V gene sequence: CDR1 MNHNY, CDR2 SVGAGI (reference sequence). CDR3 amino acids: CASTHRENTEAFF. The CDR3 DNA reads TGTGCCAGCACCCACAGGGAGAACACTGAAGCTTTCTTT.

The sample holds many counts of this clonotype. This chain connects TRBV3-1 to TRBJ1-1; 7 bases are a match to TRBD1. The CDR3 length is 16 residues. Germline loops: CDR1 LGHDT, CDR2 YNNKEL (reference sequence). The junction had 12 bases not matched to a gene; V was cut back by 3 bases and J by 5 bases. CDR3 DNA sequence: TGTGCCAGCAGCCACAGAGCAGGGGGGCGCGGGACTGAAGCTTTCTTT. Translating gives CASSHRAGGRGTEAFF.

The rearrangement uses TRBV7-2 and TRBJ1-1, with TRBD1 as a possible D gene (5 bases). Trimming took 5 bases from V and 7 from J, leaving 14 bases between them. The length of the CDR3 is 13 residues. CDR1 is SGHTA and CDR2 is FQGNSA in the germline V gene. The CDR3 DNA sequence: TGTGCCAGCAGCCGGGGGGTCGACTATGAAGCTTTCTTT. This translates into CASSRGVDYEAFF. Combining the CDR3 with reference TRBV7-2 and TRBJ1-1 gives the whole variable domain GAGVSQSPSNKVTEKGKDVELRCDPISGHTALYWYRQSLGQGLEFLIYFQGNSAPDKSGLPSDRFSAERTGGSVSTLTIQRTQQEDSAVYLCASSRGVDYEAFFGQGTRLTVV.

The sample holds many counts of this clonotype. The rearrangement uses TRBV7-9 and TRBJ2-7; TRBD1 matches at 11 bases. V lost 7 bases, J lost 2 bases, and 4 bases stayed unmatched. This CDR3 contains 14 residues. Germline V gives CDR1 SEHNR, CDR2 FQNEAQ (reference sequence). The CDR3 DNA reads TGTGCCAGCATACCGGACAGGGGGCCCTACGAGCAGTACTTC. This encodes CASIPDRGPYEQYF.

The chain carries TRBV7-8 and TRBJ2-7; weak D call: TRBD1 (6 bases). Deletions cut 5 bases from V and 2 bases from J, with 13 bases between. CDR1 SGHVS and CDR2 FQNEAQ come from the germline V gene. This CDR3 is 14 amino acids long. The DNA for the CDR3 is TGTGCCAGCAGCCCAGCAGGGGTGGCCTACGAGCAGTACTTC. Its translation: CASSPAGVAYEQYF.

This clonotype was recorded many times. This chain connects TRBV5-5 to TRBJ1-2, with D perhaps matching TRBD1 (5 bases). CDR3 size: 15 residues. Germline CDR1 reads SGHKS; CDR2 reads YYEKEE (reference sequence). Trimming removed 2 bases at V and 6 bases at J, with 17 bases between. CDR3 in DNA: TGTGCCAGCAGCTTAGGAGGAAGGGACCTTAATGGCTACACCTTC. This sequence encodes CASSLGGRDLNGYTF.

This clonotype was counted only a few times. V gene TRBV2 combines with J gene TRBJ1-1; a weak D match, TRBD1 (6 bases). Deletions cut 7 bases from V and 1 base from J, with 10 bases between. CDR1 is SNHLY and CDR2 is FYNNEI in the germline V gene. The CDR3 covers 13 residues. The CDR3 DNA follows: TGTGCCAGCAACAAACAGGGGAACACTGAAGCTTTCTTT. Its translation: CASNKQGNTEAFF.

V is TRBV5-5 and J is TRBJ2-4; D is unresolved. Germline-derived CDR1 and CDR2 are SGHKS and YYEKEE (reference sequence). Deletions cut 0 bases from V and 5 bases from J, with 6 bases between. The CDR3 sequence is 13 residues long. DNA of the CDR3: TGTGCCAGCAGCTTGGTGCTGGAAAACATTCAGTACTTC. This codes for CASSLVLENIQYF.

There are a few counts of this clonotype. The chain employs TRBV12-3 or TRBV12-4 and TRBJ2-2, with 9 bases that match TRBD1. This CDR3 contains 15 residues. The V and J ends lost 6 bases and 2 bases, in that order; junction bases with no gene match: 4. Here the CDR3 reads CASSRDRDNTGELFF. The CDR3 bases are TGTGCCAGCAGCCGGGACAGGGATAACACCGGGGAGCTGTTTTTT.

This chain uses TRBV4-3 with TRBJ2-3, with 9 bases lining up with TRBD1. The germline V gene encodes CDR1 LGHNA and CDR2 YSLEER. The CDR3 sequence is 20 residues long. The ends lost 1 base at V and 0 bases at J; junction bases unmatched: 14. CDR3 protein: CASSQVWGQGRGLSTDTQYF. The CDR3 bases are TGCGCCAGCAGCCAAGTTTGGGGACAGGGTCGAGGCCTTAGCACAGATACGCAGTATTTT.

This clonotype was found many times. This sequence joins TRBV11-1 and TRBJ1-6; no clear D. The CDR3 runs to 15 residues. CDR1 and CDR2 from the germline V gene are SGHAT and FQDESV (reference sequence). Trimming removed 3 bases at V and 7 bases at J, with 13 bases between. CDR3 bases: TGTGCCAGCAGCTTTCGGAGACAAACCAATTCACCCCTCCACTTT. Translation: CASSFRRQTNSPLHF.

The chain combines TRBV27 with TRBJ1-5; possible D gene TRBD1, 5 bases. Trimming cost V 1 base and J 3 bases, with 16 bases left between them. This CDR3 has 17 residues. CDR1 is MNHEY and CDR2 is SMNVEV in the germline V gene (reference sequence). CDR3 amino acids: CASSLWPPDRSNQPQHF. The CDR3 nucleotides are TGTGCCAGCAGTTTATGGCCCCCCGACAGATCCAATCAGCCCCAGCATTTT.

This clonotype was observed a handful of times. The chain recombines TRBV11-1 with TRBJ2-2, with 8 nucleotides matching TRBD1. The trim removed 1 base at V and 4 bases at J, leaving 5 bases unmatched. Per the germline V gene, CDR1 is SGHAT and CDR2 is FQDESV (reference sequence). This CDR3 is 16 amino acids long. The CDR3 is CASSLGQGASTGELFF. The DNA for the CDR3 is TGTGCCAGCAGCTTAGGGCAGGGGGCGAGCACCGGGGAGCTGTTTTTT. The variable domain in full, completed from reference TRBV11-1 and TRBJ2-2, reads EAEVAQSPRYKITEKSQAVAFWCDPISGHATLYWYRQILGQGPELLVQFQDESVVDDSQLPKDRFSAERLKGVDSTLKIQPAELGDSAMYLCASSLGQGASTGELFFGEGSRLTVL.

This clonotype was recorded a few times. The gene calls are TRBV5-1 and TRBJ1-6; 7 bases are shared with TRBD1. V lost 2 bases and J lost 9; bases outside the gene matches: 5. The CDR3 is 14 residues long. Per germline, CDR1 SGHRS and CDR2 YFSETQ. This CDR3 is CASSFGQESSPLHF. The CDR3 coding sequence is TGCGCCAGCAGCTTCGGACAGGAAAGTTCACCCCTCCACTTT.

This clonotype was recorded a few times. The chain combines TRBV2 with TRBJ1-1; D call uncertain. The CDR3 is 12 amino acids. CDR1 is SNHLY, CDR2 FYNNEI, per germline. Trimming cost V 7 bases and J 1 base, with 7 bases left between them. The CDR3 is CASTSANTEAFF. The CDR3, as DNA: TGTGCCAGCACGTCGGCGAACACTGAAGCTTTCTTT.

This clonotype was detected ten times or more. The chain recombines TRBV6-2 or TRBV6-3 with TRBJ2-5; the match to TRBD2 covers 10 bases. Germline trimming cut 5 bases from V and 3 bases from J; bases unmatched to any gene: 6. The CDR3 contains 15 residues. CDR1 is MNHEY and CDR2 is SVGEGT in the germline V gene. The CDR3 bases are TGTGCCAGCAGTGGCTCCGGGACTAGCGAAGAGACCCAGTACTTC. Amino acid sequence: CASSGSGTSEETQYF.

This clonotype was counted a few times. This chain links TRBV5-1 with TRBJ2-1, with unresolved D. CDR3 length: 16 residues. V was trimmed by 4 bases and J by 0 bases, leaving 14 bases between them. Germline loops: CDR1 SGHRS, CDR2 YFSETQ. The CDR3 loop reads CASSLEGRRSYNEQFF. CDR3 sequence (DNA): TGCGCCAGCAGCCTGGAAGGACGGCGCTCCTACAATGAGCAGTTCTTC.

Ten or more counts support this clonotype. The V call is TRBV25-1, the J call TRBJ1-4; D gene unclear. The V and J ends lost 3 bases and 8 bases respectively, with 4 bases between them. From germline, CDR1 is MGHDK and CDR2 SYGVNS. This CDR3 comprises 11 residues. CDR3 sequence (DNA): TGTGCCAGCAGTGAGGGGGAAAAACTGTTTTTT. It encodes CASSEGEKLFF.

In its sample, this clonotype was seen many times. The rearrangement links TRBV4-3 to TRBJ2-1; D ambiguous. With 0 bases removed from V and 0 bases from J, the gap between germline ends came to 9 bases. Germline CDR1 reads LGHNA; CDR2 reads YSLEER. This CDR3 has 16 amino acids. CDR3 sequence reads: CASSQDTPSSYNEQFF. Written as DNA, the CDR3 is TGCGCCAGCAGCCAAGATACCCCCAGCTCCTACAATGAGCAGTTCTTC.

This clonotype showed up many times. The chain links TRBV27 to TRBJ1-6; no clear D gene. CDR3 length: 14 residues. Germline V CDR1 and CDR2: MNHEY, SMNVEV (reference sequence). V was trimmed by 4 bases and J by 6 bases, leaving 10 bases between them. The CDR3 spells CASSWGRGNSPLHF. DNA for the CDR3: TGTGCCAGCAGTTGGGGTCGGGGTAATTCACCCCTCCACTTT.